Listed below are T cell receptor beta chains from one sample, sequenced in a study of shared clonotypes between healthy human individuals. Produced via immunoSEQ multiplex PCR; TCRdb's table is partial and in-frame only. The sample has about 1.5 million clones, roughly 96% seen once. The specimen sequenced was naive CD4+ T cells sorted from blood. The receptor source for this set is a young man in good health. Both conserved end residues are part of each CDR3. Each record gives: D gene, V gene, J gene, clone size, CDR3 DNA, CDR3 protein. D genes are given only for firm matches. Expanded clones get a size class; other rows say once, few or many, or leave the size out.

TRBD1	TRBV19	TRBJ1-2	.	TGTGCCAGTAGTGTCCAGGGGGGAGGCTACACCTTC	CASSVQGGGYTF
.	TRBV5-1	TRBJ2-2	.	TGCGCCAGCAGCTTGGTTGGGAACACCGGGGAGCTGTTTTTT	CASSLVGNTGELFF
TRBD1	TRBV9	TRBJ2-2	.	TGTGCCAGCAGCGTAGTCCCGGGACAGGGCTCAATTCACGGGGAGCTGTTTTTT	CASSVVPGQGSIHGELFF
.	TRBV10-3	TRBJ1-1	.	TGTGCCATCAGTGAGCCGGGCCTCCCCCATCCTGAAGCTTTCTTT	CAISEPGLPHPEAFF
.	TRBV5-1	TRBJ1-4	.	TGCGCCAGCAGCGTGTCGACGGGGGAAAAACTGTTTTTT	CASSVSTGEKLFF
.	TRBV7-6	TRBJ2-7	once	TGTGCCAGCAGCTTAGGGCAGAATTCCTACGAGCAGTACTTC	CASSLGQNSYEQYF
.	TRBV19	TRBJ2-7	.	TGTGCCAGTAGTATTCGGGGTTACGAGCAGTACTTC	CASSIRGYEQYF
TRBD2	TRBV7-3	TRBJ2-1	.	TGTGCCAGCAGCCCCCAGGGACTAGCGGGAGGCAATGAGCAGTTCTTC	CASSPQGLAGGNEQFF
.	TRBV7-5	TRBJ1-5	.	TGTGCCAGAAGCCCCAACTCCCAGACAGGACTCCCCGATCAGCCCCAGCATTTT	CARSPNSQTGLPDQPQHF
.	TRBV5-1	TRBJ1-2	.	TGCGCCAGCAGCTTGGCGGCAGGGAAGGAAGGCTACACCTTC	CASSLAAGKEGYTF
.	TRBV6-5	TRBJ1-1	.	TGTGCCAGCAATGGGGAACCCATCATGAACACTGAAGCTTTCTTT	CASNGEPIMNTEAFF